This T cell receptor beta chain is drawn from a study of persistence of HIV-infected CD4 T cells. Overall study results and limits: Proviral oligoclonality tracked with TCR oligoclonality within the same sorted cells.

Cells were stimulated with CMV-infected fibroblast lysates at 10 ug/mL. Sorting selected CD4+ T cells upregulating both CD40 ligand and CD69. These HIV-1-infected adults initiated suppressive ART in chronic infection. Undetectable plasma HIV-1 RNA below 50 copies/mL lasted at least 4 years. The libraries were made with immunoSEQ version 4 in survey mode. Genomic DNA was diluted to around 9.3 ng/uL, up to 1 ug per sample. Only in-frame clones appear in the TCRdb table, and some are missing; sequencing was by immunoSEQ multiplex PCR. The repertoire holds approximately 20,000 clones, around 82% seen once, with 6.8% in the top ten. Comments on this clone: The antigen is not known.

Germline assignment: CDR1 MGHRA and CDR2 YSYEKL. The CDR3 totals 14 residues. Trimming at V came to 5 bases and at J to 6 bases, leaving 4 bases not matched to a gene. The receptor's source is an adult man with HIV who was CMV-seropositive. The chain joins TRBV4-1 to TRBJ1-6; the match to TRBD1 covers 7 bases. The sample in question was CD4+ T cells sorted from PBMCs after roughly 20-hour stimulation, obtained from a patient who received antiretroviral therapy. The CDR3 spells CASSRQGTNSPLHF. The CDR3 bases are TGCGCCAGCAGCAGACAGGGCACTAATTCACCCCTCCACTTT.